These 23 T cell receptor beta chains were sequenced from one sample in a study of blood T cell repertoires in COVID-19. Here immunoSEQ multiplex PCR was the method, and the copy in TCRdb shows in-frame clones only, minus some. Here the sample spans 150,000 to 250,000 clones, roughly three quarters being singletons. Sample: peripheral blood. The source is a woman aged 35 to 49 with COVID-19, enrolled during active disease.

The gene calls are TRBV11-2 and TRBJ2-7; D perhaps matches TRBD1 (6 bases). This CDR3 region has 14 residues. Germline CDR1 is SGHAT and CDR2 is FQNNGV. Trimming stripped 0 bases from V and 6 bases from J, with 12 bases between. CDR3 nucleotide sequence: TGTGCCAGCAGCTTAGATGTCAGGGGCGGCGAGCAGTACTTC. Its translation is CASSLDVRGGEQYF.

V gene TRBV5-6 combines with J gene TRBJ1-4; D gene uncertain. Trimming left V 2 bases short and J 7 bases short, with 6 bases between. This CDR3 is 12 amino acids long. Germline V gene data show CDR1 as SGHDT and CDR2 as YYEEEE. The CDR3 here is CASSFGSEKLFF. CDR3 DNA sequence: TGTGCCAGCAGCTTTGGGAGTGAAAAACTGTTTTTT.

The chain couples TRBV5-4 to TRBJ1-3, with D unclear. The CDR3 is 14 residues long. V shed 2 bases and J shed 0 bases, with 6 bases lying between them. The germline CDR1 and CDR2 sequences are SGHNT and YYREEE (reference sequence). The CDR3 region has the DNA TGTGCCAGCAGCTTTATAGACTCTGGAAACACCATATATTTT. Residues: CASSFIDSGNTIYF.

This clone turned up a few times. The chain couples TRBV10-2 to TRBJ2-3, with 7 bases matching TRBD1. After removal of 3 bases from V and 8 bases from J, the junction contained 8 bases not matched to a gene. The CDR3 has 14 residues. Germline CDR1 WSHSY, CDR2 SAAADI. The CDR3 region has the DNA TGCGCCAGCAGTGAAGTGACAGGGCTTGGTACGCAGTATTTT. This codes for CASSEVTGLGTQYF.

The chain employs TRBV10-1 and TRBJ2-1; TRBD1 is a possible D gene (5 bases). The germline V gene has CDR1 WNHNN and CDR2 SYGVQD (reference sequence). The CDR3 is 14 residues long. V dropped 3 bases and J dropped 5 bases, with 11 bases sitting between them. CDR3 loop: CASSDQDKHNEQFF. As DNA, the CDR3 is TGCGCCAGCAGTGATCAGGACAAACACAATGAGCAGTTCTTC.

The chain uses TRBV7-9 and TRBJ1-2; no clear D gene. Germline-derived CDR1 and CDR2 are SEHNR and FQNEAQ (reference sequence). The CDR3 spans 15 residues. V dropped 5 bases and J dropped 4 bases, with 17 bases sitting between them. CDR3 coding DNA: TGTGCCAGCAGCCCCCCCCAGTGGCAGATCTATGGCTACACCTTC. This sequence encodes CASSPPQWQIYGYTF.

The V and J genes are TRBV7-2 and TRBJ1-6; no clear D. The CDR3 contains 17 residues. Looked up from germline, CDR1 is SGHTA and CDR2 is FQGNSA. V lost 0 bases and J 0 bases, leaving 9 bases between the germline ends. The chain's CDR3 is CASSLALSSSYNSPLHF. Written as DNA, the CDR3 is TGTGCCAGCAGCTTAGCGCTGTCCAGCTCCTATAATTCACCCCTCCACTTT. Together with reference TRBV7-2 and TRBJ1-6, the CDR3 gives the full variable domain: GAGVSQSPSNKVTEKGKDVELRCDPISGHTALYWYRQSLGQGLEFLIYFQGNSAPDKSGLPSDRFSAERTGGSVSTLTIQRTQQEDSAVYLCASSLALSSSYNSPLHFGNGTRLTVT.

The chain employs TRBV6-2 or TRBV6-3 and TRBJ2-7, with a weak D call TRBD1 (6 bases). The CDR3 has 16 residues. V dropped 0 bases and J dropped 3 bases, with 15 bases sitting between them. CDR1 MNHEY and CDR2 SVGEGT come from the germline V gene. CDR3 in DNA: TGTGCCAGCAGTTACTCGGGTGGCCAGGGGTTCTACGAGCAGTACTTC. Translating it yields CASSYSGGQGFYEQYF.

The chain couples TRBV6-5 to TRBJ1-4; 7 bases are shared with TRBD1. The CDR3 has 13 amino acids. Germline V lookup: CDR1 MNHEY, CDR2 SVGAGI. Trimming at V came to 10 bases and at J to 4 bases, leaving 6 bases not matched to a gene. The CDR3 reads CATAGQLNEKLFF. Here the CDR3 DNA reads TGTGCCACCGCGGGACAGCTTAATGAAAAACTGTTTTTT.

This clone has just a few counts. The chain carries TRBV5-6 and TRBJ1-3; D is ambiguous. This CDR3 has 14 residues. V was shortened by 0 bases and J by 2 bases, with 6 bases between the two germline ends. Germline values: CDR1 SGHDT, CDR2 YYEEEE. This chain's CDR3 is CASSLGSAGNTIYF. DNA of the CDR3: TGTGCCAGCAGCTTGGGTTCCGCTGGAAACACCATATATTTT.

V is TRBV6-5 and J is TRBJ2-1; perhaps TRBD1 as D (6 bases). Trimming stripped 0 bases from V and 12 bases from J, with 15 bases between. Germline V gene sequence: CDR1 MNHEY, CDR2 SVGAGI. The CDR3 consists of 14 residues. The CDR3 coding sequence is TGTGCCAGCAGTTACTCACTACACCAGGGGAGGCAGTTCTTC. This gives the protein CASSYSLHQGRQFF.

V and J are TRBV9 and TRBJ2-7; D is undetermined. The V end was cut by 0 bases, the J end by 2 bases, with 9 bases between. The CDR3 totals 14 residues. Germline V CDR1 and CDR2: SGDLS, YYNGEE. CDR3 DNA: TGTGCCAGCAGCGTAGGACGACTTGCCTACGAGCAGTACTTC. Its protein product is CASSVGRLAYEQYF.

This clone was seen a single time. The rearrangement links TRBV19 to TRBJ2-1; TRBD1 matches at 7 bases. This CDR3 comprises 17 residues. Per the germline V gene, CDR1 is LNHDA and CDR2 is SQIVND (reference sequence). V gave up 4 bases and J gave up 2 bases; unmatched junction bases: 11. The CDR3 sequence is CASSTPNRDRPYNEQFF. The CDR3 bases are TGTGCCAGTAGTACGCCCAACCGGGACAGACCCTACAATGAGCAGTTCTTC.

This clone turned up a few times. The genes are TRBV24-1 and TRBJ2-1, with 11 positions matching TRBD2. Trimming removed 5 bases from V and 12 bases from J; junction bases left unmatched: 5. The CDR3 is made up of 13 amino acids. The germline gives CDR1 KGHDR, CDR2 SFDVKD. CDR3 DNA: TGTGCCACCAGTGGAACTAGCGGGAGCGGGCAGTTCTTC. The encoded protein is CATSGTSGSGQFF.

The chain joins TRBV4-3 to TRBJ2-2; 9 bases are a match to TRBD1. The J segment lost 5 bases and the V segment lost 4 bases, leaving 8 bases of the junction unmatched. Germline V gives CDR1 LGHNA, CDR2 YSLEER. The CDR3 spans 16 residues. CDR3 region: CASSLGGQGVTGELFF. CDR3 bases: TGCGCCAGCAGCCTCGGGGGACAGGGAGTAACCGGGGAGCTGTTTTTT.

This sequence joins TRBV30 and TRBJ1-1; D gene ambiguous. The germline gives CDR1 GTSNPN, CDR2 SVGIG (reference sequence). The CDR3 covers 13 residues. V lost 4 bases, J lost 6 bases, and 15 bases lay in between. The CDR3 bases are TGTGCCTGGACCGTACAGTTTTTCGCTGAAGCTTTCTTT. It codes for CAWTVQFFAEAFF. The variable domain in full, with the rest retrieved from reference TRBV30 and TRBJ1-1, is SQTIHQWPATLVQPVGSPLSLECTVEGTSNPNLYWYRQAAGRGLQLLFYSVGIGQISSEVPQNLSASRPQDRQFILSSKKLLLSDSGFYLCAWTVQFFAEAFFGQGTRLTVV.

This sequence joins TRBV7-9 and TRBJ2-7; D is perhaps TRBD2 (6 bases). The germline CDR1 and CDR2 sequences are SEHNR and FQNEAQ (reference sequence). Trimming removed 7 bases at V and 0 bases at J, with 19 bases between. The CDR3 has 16 amino acids. The CDR3 is CASTLTGGASSYEQYF. Written as DNA, the CDR3 is TGTGCCAGCACCCTAACAGGAGGGGCTAGCTCCTACGAGCAGTACTTC.

The chain has TRBV7-3 and TRBJ2-5, with 9 bases that match TRBD2. This CDR3 is 14 amino acids long. The V and J ends lost 3 bases and 5 bases, in that order; junction bases with no gene match: 4. The germline V gene encodes CDR1 SGHTA and CDR2 FQGTGA. CDR3 in DNA: TGTGCCAGCAGCTTTAGCGGGGGAGACGAGACCCAGTACTTC. This translates into CASSFSGGDETQYF.

The J gene is TRBJ2-2, the V gene TRBV5-1; 7 positions agree with TRBD1. This CDR3 is built from 19 residues. Per the germline V gene, CDR1 is SGHRS and CDR2 is YFSETQ. The junction had 14 bases not matched to a gene; V was cut back by 0 bases and J by 3 bases. Here the CDR3 DNA reads TGCGCCAGCAGCTTGGAAGAGTACAGGGGCCGACCATACACCGGGGAGCTGTTTTTT. Its translation is CASSLEEYRGRPYTGELFF.

J is TRBJ2-7 and V is TRBV28; perhaps TRBD2 as D (6 bases). Germline loops: CDR1 MDHEN, CDR2 SYDVKM. This CDR3 spans 16 amino acids. V lost 3 bases, J lost 3 bases, and 18 bases lay in between. The CDR3 sequence is CASSFPLDGGDYEQYF. The CDR3 nucleotides are TGTGCCAGCAGTTTCCCCCTTGACGGGGGTGACTACGAGCAGTACTTC.

By share, this clone counts as medium-sized. Different DNA sequences within this sample yield the same CDR3. J is TRBJ1-3 and V is TRBV9; D is ambiguous. Germline V gene lookup returns CDR1 SGDLS and CDR2 YYNGEE. V lost 4 bases to trimming and J lost 8 bases, with 7 bases between them. This CDR3 contains 11 residues. The CDR3 bases are TGTGCCAGCAGCCGCGGGGACACCATATATTTT. This translates into CASSRGDTIYF.

In this sample, this clone is medium-sized. The chain couples TRBV7-6 to TRBJ2-1; D gene uncertain. This CDR3 has 14 amino acids. Looked up from germline, CDR1 is SGHVS and CDR2 is FNYEAQ. V shed 1 base and J shed 2 bases, with 6 bases lying between them. In DNA form, the CDR3 reads TGTGCCAGCAGCTTAGGCGTTACCTACAATGAGCAGTTCTTC. Translating gives CASSLGVTYNEQFF.

The chain employs TRBV5-6 and TRBJ1-5; D gene uncertain. Trimming took off 0 bases at V and 0 bases at J, with 7 bases between the two ends. Germline V gives CDR1 SGHDT, CDR2 YYEEEE. The CDR3 covers 15 residues. The DNA of the CDR3 is TGTGCCAGCAGCTTGGCAGGACTTAGCAATCAGCCCCAGCATTTT. It translates to CASSLAGLSNQPQHF.